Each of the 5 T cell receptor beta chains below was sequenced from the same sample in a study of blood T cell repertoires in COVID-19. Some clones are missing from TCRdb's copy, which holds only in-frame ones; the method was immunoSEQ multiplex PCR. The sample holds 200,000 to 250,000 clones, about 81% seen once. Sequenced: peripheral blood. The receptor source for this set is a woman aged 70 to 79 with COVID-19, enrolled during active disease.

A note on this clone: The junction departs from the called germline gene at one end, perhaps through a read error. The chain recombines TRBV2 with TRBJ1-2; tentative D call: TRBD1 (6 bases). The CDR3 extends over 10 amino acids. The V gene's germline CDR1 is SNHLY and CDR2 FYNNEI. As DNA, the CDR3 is TGTGCCAGCAGTGTCAGGACAGAGGTCTTC. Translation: CASSVRTEVF.

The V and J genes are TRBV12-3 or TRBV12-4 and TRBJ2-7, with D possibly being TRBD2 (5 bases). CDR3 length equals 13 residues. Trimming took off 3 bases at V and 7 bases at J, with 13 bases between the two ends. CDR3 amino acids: CASSFRRKAEQYF. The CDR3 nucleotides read TGTGCCAGCAGTTTTAGGAGGAAAGCGGAGCAGTACTTC.

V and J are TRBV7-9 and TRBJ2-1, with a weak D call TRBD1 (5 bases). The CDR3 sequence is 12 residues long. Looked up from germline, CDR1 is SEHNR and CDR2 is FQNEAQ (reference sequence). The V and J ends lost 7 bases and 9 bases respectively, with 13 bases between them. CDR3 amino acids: CASTLQVTEQFF. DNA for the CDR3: TGTGCCAGCACCCTACAGGTCACTGAGCAGTTCTTC.

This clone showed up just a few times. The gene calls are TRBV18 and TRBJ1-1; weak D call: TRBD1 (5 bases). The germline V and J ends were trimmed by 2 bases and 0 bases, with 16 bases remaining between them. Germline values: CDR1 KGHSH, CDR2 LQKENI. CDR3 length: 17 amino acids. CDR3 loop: CASSPSPGYIMNTEAFF. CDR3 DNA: TGTGCCAGCTCACCATCTCCAGGGTATATAATGAACACTGAAGCTTTCTTT.

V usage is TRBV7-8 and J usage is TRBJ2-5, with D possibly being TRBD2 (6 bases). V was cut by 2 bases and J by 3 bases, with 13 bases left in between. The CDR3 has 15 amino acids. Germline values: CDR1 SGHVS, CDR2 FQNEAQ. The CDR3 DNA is TGTGCCAGCAGCTTACCTACTCTAGCGAAAGAGACCCAGTACTTC. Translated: CASSLPTLAKETQYF.